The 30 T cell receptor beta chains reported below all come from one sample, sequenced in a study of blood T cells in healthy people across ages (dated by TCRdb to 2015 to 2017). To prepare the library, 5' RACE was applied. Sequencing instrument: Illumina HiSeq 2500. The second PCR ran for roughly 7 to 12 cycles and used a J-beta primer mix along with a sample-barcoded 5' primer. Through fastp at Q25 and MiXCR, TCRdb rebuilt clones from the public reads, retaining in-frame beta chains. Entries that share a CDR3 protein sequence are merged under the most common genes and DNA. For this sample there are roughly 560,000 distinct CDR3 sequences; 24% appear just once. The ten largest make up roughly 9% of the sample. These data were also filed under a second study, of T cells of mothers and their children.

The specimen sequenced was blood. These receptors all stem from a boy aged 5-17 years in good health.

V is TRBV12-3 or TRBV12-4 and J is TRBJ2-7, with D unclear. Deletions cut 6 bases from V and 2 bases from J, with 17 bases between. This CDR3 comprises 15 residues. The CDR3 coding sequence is TGTGCCAGCAGCTACACCCCTTTAACCCCCTACGAGCAGTACTTC. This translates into CASSYTPLTPYEQYF.

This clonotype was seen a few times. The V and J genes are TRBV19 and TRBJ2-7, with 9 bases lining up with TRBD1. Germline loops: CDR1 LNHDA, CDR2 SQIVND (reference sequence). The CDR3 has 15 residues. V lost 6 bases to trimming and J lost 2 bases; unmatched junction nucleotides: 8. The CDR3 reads CASRPGTGSTYEQYF. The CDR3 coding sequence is TGTGCCAGTAGACCGGGGACAGGGAGTACCTACGAGCAGTACTTC.

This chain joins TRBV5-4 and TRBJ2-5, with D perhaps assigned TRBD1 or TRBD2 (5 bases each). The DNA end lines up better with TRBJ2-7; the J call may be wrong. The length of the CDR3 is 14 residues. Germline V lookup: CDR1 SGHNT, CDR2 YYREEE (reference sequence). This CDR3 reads CASSLSGGPPEQYF. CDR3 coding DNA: TGTGCCAGCAGCCTCAGTGGGGGTCCCCCCGAGCAGTACTTC.

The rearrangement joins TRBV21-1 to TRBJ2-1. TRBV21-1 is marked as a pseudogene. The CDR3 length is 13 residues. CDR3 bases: TGTGCCAGCATAGGATGCTCCTACAATGAGCAGTTCTTC. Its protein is CASIGCSYNEQFF.

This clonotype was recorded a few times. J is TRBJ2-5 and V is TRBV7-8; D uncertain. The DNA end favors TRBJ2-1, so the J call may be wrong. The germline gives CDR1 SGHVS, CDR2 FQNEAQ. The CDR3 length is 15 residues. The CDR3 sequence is CASSLAVGTYNEQFF. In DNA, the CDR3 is TGTGCCAGCAGCTTAGCGGTTGGGACCTACAATGAGCAGTTCTTC.

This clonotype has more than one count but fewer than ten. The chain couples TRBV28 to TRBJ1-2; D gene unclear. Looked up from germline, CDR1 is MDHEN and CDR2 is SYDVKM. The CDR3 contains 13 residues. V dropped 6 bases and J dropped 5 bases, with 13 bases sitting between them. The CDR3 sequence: CASRPVGGYGYTF. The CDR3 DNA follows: TGTGCCAGCAGGCCGGTGGGAGGATATGGCTACACCTTC.

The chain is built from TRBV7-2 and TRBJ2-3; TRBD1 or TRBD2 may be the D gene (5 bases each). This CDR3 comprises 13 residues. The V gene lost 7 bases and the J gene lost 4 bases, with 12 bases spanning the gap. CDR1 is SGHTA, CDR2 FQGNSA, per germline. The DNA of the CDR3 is TGTGCCAGCACGTACCTGGGGGCAGATACGCAGTATTTT. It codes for CASTYLGADTQYF.

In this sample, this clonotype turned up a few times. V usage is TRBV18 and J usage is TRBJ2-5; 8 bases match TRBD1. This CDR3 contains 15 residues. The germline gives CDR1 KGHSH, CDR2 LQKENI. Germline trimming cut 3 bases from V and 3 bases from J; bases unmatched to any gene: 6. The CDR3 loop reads CASSPRQGSEETQYF. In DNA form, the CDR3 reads TGTGCCAGCTCACCTCGACAGGGGTCGGAAGAGACCCAGTACTTC.

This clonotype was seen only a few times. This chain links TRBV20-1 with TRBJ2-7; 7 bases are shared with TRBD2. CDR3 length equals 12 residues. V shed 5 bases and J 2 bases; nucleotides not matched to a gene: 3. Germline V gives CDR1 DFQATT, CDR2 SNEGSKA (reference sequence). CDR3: CSAPGTTYEQYF. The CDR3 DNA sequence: TGCAGTGCTCCCGGGACTACCTACGAGCAGTACTTC.

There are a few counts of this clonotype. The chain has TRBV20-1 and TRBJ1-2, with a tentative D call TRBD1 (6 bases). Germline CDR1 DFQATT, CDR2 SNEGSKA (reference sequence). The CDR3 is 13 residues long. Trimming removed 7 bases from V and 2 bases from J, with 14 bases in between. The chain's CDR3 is CSGVDSVNYGYTF. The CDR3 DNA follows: TGCAGTGGAGTGGACAGCGTCAACTATGGCTACACCTTC.

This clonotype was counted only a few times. The CDR3 DNA sequence: TGTGCCAGCAGAACCGGGACAGGGGGCAATCAGCCCCAGCATTTT. It translates to CASRTGTGGNQPQHF. This rearrangement joins TRBV12-3 or TRBV12-4 to TRBJ1-5; 10 bases are a match to TRBD1. The junction had 4 bases not matched to a gene; V was cut back by 6 bases and J by 2 bases. The CDR3 is 15 residues long.

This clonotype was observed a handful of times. This CDR3 is CASSLVPEENEKLFF. The CDR3, as DNA: TGTGCCAGCAGCTTAGTTCCAGAGGAGAATGAAAAACTGTTTTTT. The V call is TRBV7-9, the J call TRBJ1-4; D gene unclear. The CDR3 totals 15 residues. CDR1 is SEHNR and CDR2 is FQNEAQ in the germline V gene (reference sequence). V was shortened by 1 base and J by 5 bases, with 11 bases between the two germline ends.

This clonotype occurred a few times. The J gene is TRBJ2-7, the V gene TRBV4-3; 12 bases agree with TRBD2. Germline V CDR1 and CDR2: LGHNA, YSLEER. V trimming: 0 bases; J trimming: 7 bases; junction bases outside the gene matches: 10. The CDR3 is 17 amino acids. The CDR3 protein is CASSQEGASGRAREQYF. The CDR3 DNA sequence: TGCGCCAGCAGCCAAGAAGGGGCTAGCGGGAGGGCCAGGGAGCAGTACTTC.

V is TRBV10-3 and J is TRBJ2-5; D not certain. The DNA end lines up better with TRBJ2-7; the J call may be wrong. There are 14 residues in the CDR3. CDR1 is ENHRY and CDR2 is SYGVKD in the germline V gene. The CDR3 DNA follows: TGTGCCATCAGTGAGGCCCAGATCTCCTACGAGCAGTACTTC. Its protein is CAISEAQISYEQYF.

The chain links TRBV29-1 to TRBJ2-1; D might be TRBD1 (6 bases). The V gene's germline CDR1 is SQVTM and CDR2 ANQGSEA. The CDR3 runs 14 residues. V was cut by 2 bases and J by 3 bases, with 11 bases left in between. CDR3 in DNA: TGCAGCGTTGAAACAGGGTCGATCTACAATGAGCAGTTCTTC. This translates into CSVETGSIYNEQFF.

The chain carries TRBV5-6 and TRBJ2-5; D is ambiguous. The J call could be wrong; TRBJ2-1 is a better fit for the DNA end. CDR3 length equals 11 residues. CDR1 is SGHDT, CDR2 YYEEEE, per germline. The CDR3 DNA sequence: TGTGCCAGCAGCTTGGGCAGGTACCAGTTCTTC. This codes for CASSLGRYQFF.

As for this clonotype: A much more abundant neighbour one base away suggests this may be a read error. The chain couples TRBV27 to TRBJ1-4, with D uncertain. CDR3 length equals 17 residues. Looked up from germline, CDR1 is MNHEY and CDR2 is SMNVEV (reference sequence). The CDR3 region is CASSLYRGTDPNEELFF. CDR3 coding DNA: TGTGCCAGCAGTTTATACCGGGGTACCGATCCTAATGAAGAACTGTTTTTT.

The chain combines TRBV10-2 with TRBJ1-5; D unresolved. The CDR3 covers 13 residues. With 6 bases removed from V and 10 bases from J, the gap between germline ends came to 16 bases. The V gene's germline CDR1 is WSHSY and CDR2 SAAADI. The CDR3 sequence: CASRPSLVGPQHF. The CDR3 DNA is TGCGCCAGCAGACCCTCACTCGTGGGTCCCCAGCATTTT.

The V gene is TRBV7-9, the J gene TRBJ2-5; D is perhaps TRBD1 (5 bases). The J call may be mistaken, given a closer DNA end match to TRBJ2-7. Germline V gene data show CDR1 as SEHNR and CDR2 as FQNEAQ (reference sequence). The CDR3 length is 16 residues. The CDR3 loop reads CASSLVAAGKTYEQYF. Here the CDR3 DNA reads TGTGCCAGCAGCCTCGTGGCGGCAGGGAAAACCTACGAGCAGTACTTC.

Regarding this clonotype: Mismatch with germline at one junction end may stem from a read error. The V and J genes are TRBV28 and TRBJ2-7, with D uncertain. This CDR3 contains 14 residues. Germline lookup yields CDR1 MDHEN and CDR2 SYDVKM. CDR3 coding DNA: TGCGCCAGCAGTTTCCCCCTAAGTGCCCACGAGCAGTACTTC. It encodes CASSFPLSAHEQYF. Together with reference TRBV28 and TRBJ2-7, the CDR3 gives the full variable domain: DVKVTQSSRYLVKRTGEKVFLECVQDMDHENMFWYRQDPGLGLRLIYFSYDVKMKEKGDIPEGYSVSREKKERFSLILESASTNQTSMYLCASSFPLSAHEQYFGPGTRLTVT.

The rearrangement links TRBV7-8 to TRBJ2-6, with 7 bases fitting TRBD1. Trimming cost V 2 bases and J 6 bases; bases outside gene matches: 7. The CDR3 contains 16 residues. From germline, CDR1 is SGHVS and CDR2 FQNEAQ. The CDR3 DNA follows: TGTGCCAGCAGCTTAAATAGGGGGCCTCTGGCCAACGTCCTGACTTTC. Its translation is CASSLNRGPLANVLTF.

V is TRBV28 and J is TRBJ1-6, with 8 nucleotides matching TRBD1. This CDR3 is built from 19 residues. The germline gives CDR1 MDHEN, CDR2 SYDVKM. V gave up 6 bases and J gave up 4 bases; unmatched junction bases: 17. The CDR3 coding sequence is TGTGCCAGCAGCGGCCCAGGACAGGGATCCCCACTGTATAATTCACCCCTCCACTTT. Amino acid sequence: CASSGPGQGSPLYNSPLHF.

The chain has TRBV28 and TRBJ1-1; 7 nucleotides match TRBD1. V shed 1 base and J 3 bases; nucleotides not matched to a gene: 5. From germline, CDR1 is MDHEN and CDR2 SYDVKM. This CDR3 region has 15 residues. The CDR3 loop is CASSLFSGGDTEAFF. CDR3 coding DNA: TGTGCCAGCAGTTTATTCTCAGGGGGTGACACTGAAGCTTTCTTT.

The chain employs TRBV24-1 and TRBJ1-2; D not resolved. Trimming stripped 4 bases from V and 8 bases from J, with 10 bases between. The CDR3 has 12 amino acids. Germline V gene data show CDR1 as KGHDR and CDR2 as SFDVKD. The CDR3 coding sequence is TGTGCCACCAGTGACCCGGTTAGGGGCTACACCTTC. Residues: CATSDPVRGYTF.

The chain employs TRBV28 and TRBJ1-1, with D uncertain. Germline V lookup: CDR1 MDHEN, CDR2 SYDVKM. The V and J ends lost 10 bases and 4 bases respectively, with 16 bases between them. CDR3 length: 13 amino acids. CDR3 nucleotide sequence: TGTGCCACCCAGGAGTGGAGCGCCACTGAAGCTTTCTTT. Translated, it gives CATQEWSATEAFF.

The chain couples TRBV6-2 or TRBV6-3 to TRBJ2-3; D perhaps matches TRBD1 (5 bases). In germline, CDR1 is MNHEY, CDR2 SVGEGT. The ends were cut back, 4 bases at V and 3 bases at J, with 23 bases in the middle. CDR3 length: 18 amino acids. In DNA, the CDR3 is TGTGCCAGCAGTTCCGGACAAGGCACCCGTTTCGTGACAGATACGCAGTATTTT. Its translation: CASSSGQGTRFVTDTQYF.

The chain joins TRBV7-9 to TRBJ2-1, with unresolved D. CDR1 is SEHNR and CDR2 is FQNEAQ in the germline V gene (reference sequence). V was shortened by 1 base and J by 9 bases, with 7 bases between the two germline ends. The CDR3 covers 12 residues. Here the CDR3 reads CASSLGPGEQFF. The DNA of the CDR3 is TGTGCCAGCAGCTTAGGCCCAGGTGAGCAGTTCTTC.

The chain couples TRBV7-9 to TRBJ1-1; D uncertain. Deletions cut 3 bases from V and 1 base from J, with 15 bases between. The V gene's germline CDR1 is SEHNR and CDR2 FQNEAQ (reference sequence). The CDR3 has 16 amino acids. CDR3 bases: TGTGCCAGCAGCTTTGAGGGAATGAGGAAGAACACTGAAGCTTTCTTT. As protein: CASSFEGMRKNTEAFF.

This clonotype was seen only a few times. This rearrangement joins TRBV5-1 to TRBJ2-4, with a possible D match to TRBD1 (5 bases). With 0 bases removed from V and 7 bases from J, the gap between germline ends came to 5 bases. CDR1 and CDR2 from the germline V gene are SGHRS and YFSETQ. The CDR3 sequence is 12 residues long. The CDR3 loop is CASSLEGNIQYF. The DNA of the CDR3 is TGCGCCAGCAGCTTGGAGGGGAACATTCAGTACTTC.

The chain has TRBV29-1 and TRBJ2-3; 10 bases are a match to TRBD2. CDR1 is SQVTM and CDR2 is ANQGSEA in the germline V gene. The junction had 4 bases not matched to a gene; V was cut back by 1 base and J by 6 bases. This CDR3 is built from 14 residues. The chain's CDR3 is CSVEVAGGGDTQYF. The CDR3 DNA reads TGCAGCGTTGAAGTAGCGGGAGGAGGGGATACGCAGTATTTT.